The next 18 T cell receptor beta chains were all read from a single sample in a study of shared clonotypes between healthy human individuals. The data were produced by immunoSEQ multiplex PCR, yet TCRdb's version contains in-frame clones alone and is incomplete. The sample holds 650,000 to 700,000 clones; about 90% are singletons and the top ten take 34%. Sequencing was performed on memory CD8+ T cells from PBMCs. This sample's subset: CD45RO+ cells pooled with CCR7-negative TemRA cells. These receptors were taken from a man aged 18 to 29 in good health. Some clones in this sample may be carry-over from other donors' samples.

CDR3 residues: CASSLHRAGGSNQPQHF. CDR3 in DNA: TGTGCCAGCAGTCTACACAGGGCAGGGGGGAGCAATCAGCCCCAGCATTTT. The V call is TRBV28, the J call TRBJ1-5, with TRBD1 identical over 7 bases. CDR3 length: 17 amino acids. Per the germline V gene, CDR1 is MDHEN and CDR2 is SYDVKM. The junction had 11 bases not matched to a gene; V was cut back by 5 bases and J by 1 base.

The chain has TRBV2 and TRBJ1-5; D not resolved. Germline CDR1 SNHLY, CDR2 FYNNEI. V gave up 7 bases and J gave up 6 bases, with 22 bases separating them. The CDR3 is 16 residues long. This chain's CDR3 is CASNRRRTLDAQPQHF. CDR3 DNA: TGTGCCAGCAATAGACGGCGGACGTTGGATGCTCAGCCCCAGCATTTT.

The chain links TRBV9 to TRBJ2-5; 13 bases agree with TRBD2. Trimming at V came to 4 bases and at J to 4 bases, leaving 7 bases not matched to a gene. Germline V gene sequence: CDR1 SGDLS, CDR2 YYNGEE. The CDR3 covers 16 residues. The CDR3 DNA sequence: TGTGCCAGCAGCCCCGGACTAGCGGGAGTGTCAGAGACCCAGTACTTC. Its translation is CASSPGLAGVSETQYF.

The V call is TRBV27, the J call TRBJ2-3; TRBD2 matches at 8 bases. The CDR3 totals 16 residues. CDR1 and CDR2 from the germline V gene are MNHEY and SMNVEV (reference sequence). V shed 5 bases, J shed 5 bases, and the junction held 12 bases outside the gene matches. The CDR3 nucleotides read TGTGCCAGCAGTCCTCCGGGACTAGTGTTTGGAGATACGCAGTATTTT. Translation: CASSPPGLVFGDTQYF.

The chain is built from TRBV2 and TRBJ1-5; D unclear. CDR1 is SNHLY, CDR2 FYNNEI, per germline. Trimming cost V 3 bases and J 0 bases, with 15 bases left between them. This CDR3 is 17 amino acids long. CDR3 loop: CASSDRTTVYSNQPQHF. The CDR3 nucleotides are TGTGCCAGCAGTGACAGGACTACAGTTTATAGCAATCAGCCCCAGCATTTT. Looking up the rest from reference TRBV2 and TRBJ1-5 gives the full variable domain: EPEVTQTPSHQVTQMGQEVILRCVPISNHLYFYWYRQILGQKVEFLVSFYNNEISEKSEIFDDQFSVERPDGSNFTLKIRSTKLEDSAMYFCASSDRTTVYSNQPQHFGDGTRLSIL.

In this sample, this clone turned up once. The gene calls are TRBV9 and TRBJ2-5; 8 bases match TRBD1. V trimming: 2 bases; J trimming: 5 bases; junction bases outside the gene matches: 8. The CDR3 is made up of 15 amino acids. Germline CDR1 and CDR2: SGDLS and YYNGEE. CDR3 in amino acids: CASSVWTGLGETQYF. The CDR3 DNA sequence: TGTGCCAGCAGCGTTTGGACAGGGCTTGGGGAGACCCAGTACTTC.

This clone was counted a single time. The chain uses TRBV7-2 and TRBJ2-5; D is unclear. Germline loops: CDR1 SGHTA, CDR2 FQGNSA. The CDR3 sequence is 14 residues long. Trimming pared 3 bases from V and 5 bases from J, leaving 13 bases between. The CDR3 region has the DNA TGTGCCAGCAGCTTGGGCTCAATTCGGGAGACCCAGTACTTC. Translating gives CASSLGSIRETQYF.

The V call is TRBV9, the J call TRBJ2-3; a possible D gene is TRBD2 (5 bases). Looked up from germline, CDR1 is SGDLS and CDR2 is YYNGEE. V lost 3 bases to trimming and J lost 3 bases, with 14 bases between them. This CDR3 region has 15 residues. Written as DNA, the CDR3 is TGTGCCAGCAGCGCATTGAGCGGACTGACAGATACGCAGTATTTT. As protein: CASSALSGLTDTQYF.

The rearrangement uses TRBV28 and TRBJ2-7; D ambiguous. The CDR3 has 15 amino acids. The V gene lost 8 bases and the J gene lost 7 bases, with 24 bases spanning the gap. Looked up from germline, CDR1 is MDHEN and CDR2 is SYDVKM. CDR3 nucleotide sequence: TGTGCCAGCGGAGAGCAGGCCAACATCTCCGGGGAGCAGTACTTC. The encoded protein is CASGEQANISGEQYF.

This rearrangement joins TRBV25-1 to TRBJ1-1; no definite D call. CDR1 and CDR2 (germline): MGHDK, SYGVNS. This CDR3 comprises 13 residues. V lost 7 bases and J 4 bases, leaving 13 bases between the germline ends. As DNA, the CDR3 is TGTGCCAGCACATTTGGGGTGGGCACTGAAGCTTTCTTT. Its translation is CASTFGVGTEAFF.

This chain links TRBV10-2 with TRBJ2-7, with TRBD2 matching 8 bases. Trimming removed 5 bases from V and 1 base from J; junction bases left unmatched: 13. Germline assignment: CDR1 WSHSY and CDR2 SAAADI. The CDR3 loop spans 17 amino acids. The CDR3 DNA sequence: TGCGCCAGCAGTTCCTTGTATCTGAGCGGGAGTTCCTACGAGCAGTACTTC. As protein: CASSSLYLSGSSYEQYF.

J is TRBJ1-1 and V is TRBV27, with 8 bases identical to TRBD1. V lost 7 bases, J lost 1 base, and 5 bases stayed unmatched. CDR3 length: 14 amino acids. CDR1 and CDR2 from the germline V gene are MNHEY and SMNVEV (reference sequence). CDR3 sequence reads: CASTHTGGNTEAFF. DNA of the CDR3: TGTGCCAGCACACACACAGGGGGGAACACTGAAGCTTTCTTT.

V and J are TRBV2 and TRBJ1-1; maybe TRBD1 (5 bases). Per the germline V gene, CDR1 is SNHLY and CDR2 is FYNNEI. Trimming cost V 3 bases and J 0 bases, with 11 bases left between them. CDR3 length: 15 residues. The CDR3 sequence: CASSDAWGMNTEAFF. Here the CDR3 DNA reads TGTGCCAGCAGTGACGCTTGGGGGATGAACACTGAAGCTTTCTTT.

For the CDR3, the DNA is TGTGCCAGCAGCTCATCTCTTTCCAATGAGCAGTTCTTC. Translating it yields CASSSSLSNEQFF. The chain joins TRBV7-6 to TRBJ2-1; D uncertain. The V end lost 4 bases, the J end lost 6 bases, and 10 bases lay between the germline ends. CDR1 is SGHVS and CDR2 is FNYEAQ in the germline V gene. There are 13 residues in the CDR3.

In this sample, this clone turned up once. The rearrangement links TRBV7-2 to TRBJ2-1; D not resolved. In germline, CDR1 is SGHTA, CDR2 FQGNSA. This CDR3 contains 15 residues. Trimming took 5 bases from V and 0 from J, leaving 11 bases between them. The CDR3 bases are TGTGCCAGCAGCCAAACGATAAACTCCTACAATGAGCAGTTCTTC. Its protein product is CASSQTINSYNEQFF.

This chain links TRBV7-9 with TRBJ2-4, with D perhaps being TRBD1 or TRBD2 (5 bases each). With 3 bases removed from V and 10 bases from J, the gap between germline ends came to 7 bases. Germline V gives CDR1 SEHNR, CDR2 FQNEAQ (reference sequence). This CDR3 region has 11 residues. The CDR3 nucleotides are TGTGCCAGCAGCTTCAGGGAGATTCAGTACTTC. It encodes CASSFREIQYF.

J is TRBJ2-7 and V is TRBV4-2; D perhaps matches TRBD1 (6 bases). Per the germline V gene, CDR1 is LGHNA and CDR2 is YNFKEQ. The CDR3 covers 16 residues. Trimming cost V 1 base and J 0 bases, with 13 bases left between them. The CDR3 sequence is CASSQVRGSSSYEQYF. DNA of the CDR3: TGTGCCAGCAGCCAAGTAAGGGGGTCATCCTCCTACGAGCAGTACTTC.

This chain links TRBV7-9 with TRBJ2-7, with TRBD2 identical over 7 bases. The V and J ends lost 5 bases and 4 bases, in that order; junction bases with no gene match: 8. The CDR3 runs to 14 residues. The germline V gene has CDR1 SEHNR and CDR2 FQNEAQ (reference sequence). The CDR3 is CASSLPGLLYEQYF. CDR3 sequence (DNA): TGTGCCAGCAGCCTACCGGGACTACTGTACGAGCAGTACTTC.